The 32 T cell receptor beta chains in this list originate from one sample, sequenced in a study of cytomegalovirus exposure and HLA in healthy donors. Vbeta (60) and Jbeta (13) primers were used in the PCR. Only in-frame clones appear in the TCRdb table, and some are missing; sequencing was by immunoSEQ multiplex PCR. This table holds about 160,000 clones, roughly 80% found once. Material: PBMCs. All receptors derive from a man between 40 and 49 years old in good health and CMV-seronegative.

J is TRBJ2-3 and V is TRBV15, with TRBD1 identical over 10 bases. J lost 1 base, V lost 5 bases, and 3 bases had no gene match. The germline V gene encodes CDR1 LNHNV and CDR2 YYDKDF (reference sequence). The CDR3 has 15 amino acids. CDR3 amino acids: CATSLGQGGTDTQYF. The CDR3 coding sequence is TGTGCCACCAGCCTCGGACAGGGGGGCACAGATACGCAGTATTTT. The full variable domain, its missing parts supplied by reference TRBV15 and TRBJ2-3, is DAMVIQNPRYQVTQFGKPVTLSCSQTLNHNVMYWYQQKSSQAPKLLFHYYDKDFNNEADTPDNFQSRRPNTSFCFLDIRSPGLGDTAMYLCATSLGQGGTDTQYFGPGTRLTVL.

This clone was found once. Mismatch with germline at one junction end may stem from a read error. V gene TRBV6-1 combines with J gene TRBJ1-1; the D gene is possibly TRBD1 (6 bases). CDR1 and CDR2 (germline): MNHNS, SASEGT. This CDR3 comprises 14 residues. DNA of the CDR3: TGTGCCAGCAGAGAAGGGGGGGGTGGAACTGAAGCTTTCTTT. It codes for CASREGGGGTEAFF.

A few counts support this clone. The gene calls are TRBV5-4 and TRBJ1-2; no clear D gene. Deletions cut 0 bases from V and 7 bases from J, with 7 bases between. This CDR3 comprises 12 residues. Germline CDR1 reads SGHNT; CDR2 reads YYREEE (reference sequence). The CDR3 DNA reads as TGTGCCAGCAGCTTGGAAGCAACTGGCTACACCTTC. This translates into CASSLEATGYTF.

The chain combines TRBV6-5 with TRBJ2-2; D is possibly TRBD1 (6 bases). The CDR3 totals 15 residues. Trimming stripped 7 bases from V and 3 bases from J, with 15 bases between. The germline V gene has CDR1 MNHEY and CDR2 SVGAGI. CDR3 coding DNA: TGTGCCAGCACTAGGGGGACCGTCTACACCGGGGAGCTGTTTTTT. Translation: CASTRGTVYTGELFF.

This clone was observed a few times. This chain connects TRBV6-1 to TRBJ2-5; a weak D match, TRBD1 (6 bases). From germline, CDR1 is MNHNS and CDR2 SASEGT. Trimming pared 0 bases from V and 4 bases from J, leaving 15 bases between. This CDR3 has 16 residues. CDR3 residues: CASSEAKPGQGETQYF. In nucleotides, the CDR3 is TGTGCCAGCAGTGAAGCGAAGCCGGGACAAGGAGAGACCCAGTACTTC.

V usage is TRBV19 and J usage is TRBJ1-6; perhaps TRBD1 as D (5 bases). CDR1 and CDR2 (germline): LNHDA, SQIVND (reference sequence). The V end lost 7 bases, the J end lost 9 bases, and 16 bases lay between the germline ends. The CDR3 covers 14 residues. The CDR3: CASTATGSGSPLHF. The CDR3 DNA reads as TGTGCCAGTACCGCAACAGGATCTGGTTCACCCCTCCACTTT.

The chain couples TRBV9 to TRBJ2-3, with D possibly matching TRBD2 (7 bases). The CDR3 runs 13 residues. V was cut by 5 bases and J by 3 bases, with 10 bases left in between. Germline values: CDR1 SGDLS, CDR2 YYNGEE. CDR3 nucleotides: TGTGCCAGCAGGGGGGGGCCGACAGATACGCAGTATTTT. Encoded protein: CASRGGPTDTQYF.

The rearrangement joins TRBV5-1 to TRBJ2-3; D is possibly TRBD2 (5 bases). This CDR3 has 14 residues. Germline loops: CDR1 SGHRS, CDR2 YFSETQ. V lost 3 bases, J lost 3 bases, and 11 bases lay in between. CDR3 nucleotide sequence: TGCGCCAGCAGCTGGCTTTCGGGAACAGATACGCAGTATTTT. Protein product: CASSWLSGTDTQYF.

This clone occurred once. One end of the junction does not line up with germline, which may come from a read error. The chain combines TRBV29-1 with TRBJ2-7; 10 positions agree with TRBD1. This CDR3 is 13 amino acids long. The germline CDR1 and CDR2 sequences are SQVTM and ANQGSEA. The CDR3 sequence: CSVEGQGGYEQYF. CDR3 in DNA: TGCAGCGTAGAAGGACAGGGGGGATACGAGCAGTACTTC.

The chain links TRBV29-1 to TRBJ2-7; 13 nucleotides line up with TRBD2. The trim removed 2 bases at V and 6 bases at J, leaving 7 bases unmatched. From germline, CDR1 is SQVTM and CDR2 ANQGSEA. This CDR3 has 15 amino acids. CDR3 sequence reads: CSVESPLAGGIEQYF. CDR3 DNA: TGCAGCGTTGAAAGCCCACTAGCGGGGGGGATCGAGCAGTACTTC.

CDR3: CASSIPPTGINYGYTF. The CDR3 DNA is TGTGCCAGCAGCATACCCCCGACCGGGATCAACTATGGCTACACCTTC. V usage is TRBV7-9 and J usage is TRBJ1-2; D call uncertain. Germline V gene lookup returns CDR1 SEHNR and CDR2 FQNEAQ (reference sequence). This CDR3 has 16 residues. Trimming pared 5 bases from V and 2 bases from J, leaving 18 bases between.

The rearrangement joins TRBV7-8 to TRBJ2-2, with D unresolved. The V end lost 0 bases, the J end lost 3 bases, and 11 bases lay between the germline ends. Germline CDR1 is SGHVS and CDR2 is FQNEAQ. The CDR3 has 16 residues. CDR3 sequence (DNA): TGTGCCAGCAGCTTAGCGCAAACACCCCACACCGGGGAGCTGTTTTTT. It is translated as CASSLAQTPHTGELFF. Supplemented by reference TRBV7-8 and TRBJ2-2, the full variable domain reads GAGVSQSPRYKVAKRGQDVALRCDPISGHVSLFWYQQALGQGPEFLTYFQNEAQLDKSGLPSDRFFAERPEGSVSTLKIQRTQQEDSAVYLCASSLAQTPHTGELFFGEGSRLTVL.

This clone appeared once. V usage is TRBV30 and J usage is TRBJ2-3; D is perhaps TRBD1 (6 bases). This CDR3 has 15 residues. The V end was cut by 3 bases, the J end by 0 bases, with 13 bases between. Germline CDR1 and CDR2: GTSNPN and SVGIG (reference sequence). In DNA, the CDR3 is TGTGCCTGGAGGGCCGGGACAACTAGCACAGATACGCAGTATTTT. Encoded protein: CAWRAGTTSTDTQYF.

The V and J genes are TRBV11-2 and TRBJ1-1; D remains ambiguous. Germline V gene sequence: CDR1 SGHAT, CDR2 FQNNGV. The germline V and J ends were trimmed by 1 base and 10 bases, with 13 bases remaining between them. CDR3 size: 13 residues. CDR3 coding DNA: TGTGCCAGCAGCTTAGGAGGGCGCAACGCAGCTTTCTTT. Translated: CASSLGGRNAAFF.

This clone occurred once. V gene TRBV5-4 combines with J gene TRBJ2-2, with 10 nucleotides matching TRBD2. With V trimmed by 3 bases and J by 4 bases, 6 bases remained unmatched. CDR3 length: 16 residues. Germline V gene sequence: CDR1 SGHNT, CDR2 YYREEE (reference sequence). DNA for the CDR3: TGTGCCAGCAGCTGGGGAAGGACTAGCGGCACCGGGGAGCTGTTTTTT. It yields the protein CASSWGRTSGTGELFF.

Only a few counts were recorded for this clone. The J gene is TRBJ1-5, the V gene TRBV28; maybe TRBD1 (5 bases). Germline lookup yields CDR1 MDHEN and CDR2 SYDVKM. The CDR3 length is 16 residues. V shed 3 bases and J shed 2 bases, with 14 bases lying between them. This CDR3 reads CASSLEGPGGNQPQHF. CDR3 DNA sequence: TGTGCCAGCAGTTTGGAGGGGCCGGGAGGCAATCAGCCCCAGCATTTT.

The CDR3 loop is CASRLGAFNQPQHF. Written as DNA, the CDR3 is TGTGCAAGTCGCTTAGGGGCCTTCAATCAGCCCCAGCATTTT. The chain has TRBV12-2 and TRBJ1-5; TRBD1, as called in the table, went unchecked against the DNA. TRBV12-2 represents a pseudogene. The CDR3 covers 14 residues.

This chain joins TRBV7-9 and TRBJ1-1; D remains ambiguous. The V and J ends lost 4 bases and 4 bases respectively, with 10 bases between them. Germline values: CDR1 SEHNR, CDR2 FQNEAQ (reference sequence). The CDR3 has 13 amino acids. CDR3 sequence: CASSSGGSTEAFF. For the CDR3, the DNA is TGTGCCAGCAGCTCGGGTGGAAGCACTGAAGCTTTCTTT.

The J gene is TRBJ2-5, the V gene TRBV14; D not certain. Germline CDR1 reads SGHDN; CDR2 reads FVKESK. The CDR3 is 14 amino acids. V shed 3 bases and J shed 1 base, with 9 bases lying between them. CDR3: CASSHPQIQETQYF. The CDR3 nucleotides read TGTGCCAGCAGCCATCCGCAGATCCAAGAGACCCAGTACTTC.

This rearrangement joins TRBV5-1 to TRBJ2-1; no clear D. The CDR3 has 14 residues. V was pared by 0 bases and J by 6 bases, with 10 bases between. Per the germline V gene, CDR1 is SGHRS and CDR2 is YFSETQ. In DNA, the CDR3 is TGCGCCAGCAGCTTGGTCTCCCTCGGCAATGAGCAGTTCTTC. Its translation: CASSLVSLGNEQFF.

This clone was detected only a few times. CDR3 loop: CASSRTSGSYEQYF. DNA of the CDR3: TGTGCCAGTAGTAGGACTAGCGGCTCCTACGAGCAGTACTTC. V is TRBV19 and J is TRBJ2-5; 10 bases match TRBD2. The J call may be wrong; the DNA end is better matched by TRBJ2-7. The CDR3 covers 14 residues. Germline loops: CDR1 LNHDA, CDR2 SQIVND (reference sequence).

The chain uses TRBV10-3 and TRBJ2-1, with TRBD1 identical over 8 bases. The J segment lost 3 bases and the V segment lost 5 bases, leaving 6 bases of the junction unmatched. Germline assignment: CDR1 ENHRY and CDR2 SYGVKD. The length of the CDR3 is 15 residues. This chain's CDR3 is CAISLRDRNYNEQFF. Here the CDR3 DNA reads TGTGCCATCAGTTTGCGGGACAGGAACTACAATGAGCAGTTCTTC.

V is TRBV28 and J is TRBJ2-4; 7 nucleotides align to TRBD2. The germline CDR1 and CDR2 sequences are MDHEN and SYDVKM. The CDR3 length is 13 residues. V was clipped by 8 bases and J by 0 bases; unmatched bases: 1. The CDR3 coding sequence is TGTGCCAGCGGGGGGGGAGCCAAAAACATTCAGTACTTC. Protein product: CASGGGAKNIQYF.

This chain links TRBV18 with TRBJ2-7; D is possibly TRBD1 (6 bases). CDR3 size: 14 residues. Germline values: CDR1 KGHSH, CDR2 LQKENI. The V end was cut by 2 bases, the J end by 7 bases, with 15 bases between. The CDR3 loop is CASSPTEGGREQYF. CDR3 coding DNA: TGTGCCAGCTCACCAACGGAAGGGGGAAGGGAGCAGTACTTC.

As to this clone: The final CDR3 position lacks the conserved phenylalanine or tryptophan, pointing to a likely read error. The DNA is left out, because the CDR3 cannot be placed on it with certainty; the CDR3 is given as TCRdb lists it. This sequence joins TRBV21-1 and TRBJ2-7; no check of the table's D call, TRBD2, against the DNA was made. TRBV21-1 is a recognized pseudogene. The CDR3 sequence runs 9 residues, both termini included. CDR3 residues: CASSNGSPA.

This sequence joins TRBV4-3 and TRBJ2-7; 10 positions match TRBD1. CDR3 size: 15 residues. Per germline, CDR1 LGHNA and CDR2 YSLEER. Trimming at V came to 4 bases and at J to 3 bases, leaving 6 bases not matched to a gene. The CDR3 region is CASSRDRGSFYEQYF. CDR3 nucleotides: TGCGCCAGCAGCCGGGACAGGGGTTCATTCTACGAGCAGTACTTC.

J is TRBJ2-1 and V is TRBV6-1, with 10 bases that match TRBD2. Unmatched junction bases numbered 4, after V lost 4 bases and J lost 4 bases. CDR3 length: 15 residues. Germline CDR1 and CDR2: MNHNS and SASEGT. CDR3 DNA sequence: TGTGCCAGCAGTGTTAGCGGGGGGACATACAATGAGCAGTTCTTC. As protein: CASSVSGGTYNEQFF.

The chain joins TRBV5-1 to TRBJ1-1; TRBD1 aligns across 8 bases. The CDR3 covers 15 residues. The germline CDR1 and CDR2 sequences are SGHRS and YFSETQ. V was pared by 4 bases and J by 3 bases, with 8 bases of the junction left unmatched. The CDR3, as DNA: TGCGCCAGCAGCGATCAACAGGGGGGGGACACTGAAGCTTTCTTT. Translation: CASSDQQGGDTEAFF.

A single count supports this clone. The sample has other DNA sequences that encode this CDR3 too. This chain uses TRBV10-3 with TRBJ2-1; TRBD1 might be the D (7 bases). The CDR3 extends over 13 amino acids. In germline, CDR1 is ENHRY, CDR2 SYGVKD. The CDR3: CAVGTAGGDEQFF. CDR3 in DNA: TGTGCTGTCGGGACAGCCGGGGGCGATGAGCAGTTCTTC.

The chain uses TRBV5-1 and TRBJ2-6; tentative D call: TRBD1 (5 bases). Trimming cost V 2 bases and J 1 base, with 16 bases left between them. CDR3 length equals 18 residues. The germline V gene has CDR1 SGHRS and CDR2 YFSETQ. CDR3 in amino acids: CASSLTGFALSGANVLTF. The CDR3 DNA reads TGCGCCAGCAGCTTAACAGGCTTTGCCTTGTCTGGGGCCAACGTCCTGACTTTC.

As to this clone: The sample contains more than one DNA sequence encoding this CDR3. The chain recombines TRBV10-3 with TRBJ2-3; 7 positions agree with TRBD2. Per the germline V gene, CDR1 is ENHRY and CDR2 is SYGVKD. V shed 4 bases, J shed 3 bases, and the junction held 1 base outside the gene matches. CDR3 length: 13 amino acids. The CDR3 bases are TGTGCCATCAGTGGGGGGGGGACAGATACGCAGTATTTT. Protein product: CAISGGGTDTQYF.

In nucleotides, the CDR3 is TGTGCCATCAGTGAGGGGGGAGGGGTCTACTCACCCCTCCACTTT. As protein: CAISEGGGVYSPLHF. The chain has TRBV10-3 and TRBJ1-6; D perhaps matches TRBD1 (5 bases). The germline CDR1 and CDR2 sequences are ENHRY and SYGVKD. The CDR3 contains 15 residues. V was pared by 2 bases and J by 10 bases, with 15 bases between.